A selection of T cell receptor beta chains follows, all from one sample in a study of somatic mutations in cytotoxic T cells in rheumatoid arthritis. Repertoires were generated with immunoSEQ multiplex PCR, while TCRdb's copy carries only in-frame clones and drops some. In the table there are 25,000 to 30,000 clones, 74% of which are singletons. Source material: CD8+ T cells sorted from blood. These receptors came from a woman in her late teens or twenties in good health. Both conserved end residues are part of each CDR3. A D gene is named only where the DNA matches it firmly. The size of a clone is reported for some rows only, either as once, few or many, or as a class for expanded clones.

NA,TRBV9,TRBJ2-3,NA,TGTGCCAGCAGCGCCGTGGAGGATACGCAGTATTTT,CASSAVEDTQYF
TRBD1,TRBV27,TRBJ2-2,NA,TGTGCCAGTTCCGGGACAGGGCCGGGGACCGGGGAGCTGTTTTTT,CASSGTGPGTGELFF
NA,TRBV27,TRBJ1-1,NA,TGTGCCAGCAGCAACCCTGGCGCTGAAGCTTTCTTT,CASSNPGAEAFF
NA,TRBV27,TRBJ2-1,NA,TGTGCCAGCAGGGCAGGGATTGTTTCCTACAATGAGCAGTTCTTC,CASRAGIVSYNEQFF
TRBD2,TRBV9,TRBJ2-1,NA,TGTGCCAGCAGCGCCCCCACTAGCGTTGAGCAGTTCTTC,CASSAPTSVEQFF
NA,TRBV28,TRBJ1-2,NA,TGTGCCAGCAGTTTTTATCGGGGAGGGACCCTCTATGGCTACACCTTC,CASSFYRGGTLYGYTF
TRBD1,TRBV29-1,TRBJ1-1,NA,TGCAGCGGTCAGGGGGAGATCGAAGCTTTCTTT,CSGQGEIEAFF
NA,TRBV30,TRBJ1-1,NA,TGTGCCTGGAGTTGGTACACTGAAGCTTTCTTT,CAWSWYTEAFF
NA,TRBV25-1,TRBJ2-3,NA,TGTGCCAGCAGTGAACGGGTAGATACGCAGTATTTT,CASSERVDTQYF
NA,TRBV6-1,TRBJ2-7,few,TGTGCCAGCAGACCCCGACTACCCACCTACGAGCAGTACTTC,CASRPRLPTYEQYF
TRBD1,TRBV28,TRBJ2-7,few,TGTGCCAGCAGTTTATTGTTGGGGACAGGTAGTTACGAGCAGTACTTC,CASSLLLGTGSYEQYF
NA,TRBV29-1,TRBJ2-7,NA,TGCAGCGTTGATAACGGAACCTACGAGCAGTACTTC,CSVDNGTYEQYF
NA,TRBV7-9,TRBJ1-1,NA,TGTGCCAGCAGCCAGGGGTCGGGGATGAACACTGAAGCTTTCTTT,CASSQGSGMNTEAFF
NA,TRBV6-1,TRBJ2-7,once,TGTGCCAGCAGTGAATGGAGGGAATACGAGCAGTACTTC,CASSEWREYEQYF
NA,TRBV11-2,TRBJ1-4,NA,TGTGCCAGCAGGGGCATGGGAGGGGACAATGAAAAACTGTTTTTT,CASRGMGGDNEKLFF
TRBD2,TRBV27,TRBJ2-1,NA,TGTGCCAGCAGTTTTACTAGCGGAACCAATGAGCAGTTCTTC,CASSFTSGTNEQFF
NA,TRBV29-1,TRBJ1-2,NA,TGCAGCGTTGAACGGTTGCAGGGCGACTATGGCTACACCTTC,CSVERLQGDYGYTF
TRBD1,TRBV27,TRBJ1-2,NA,TGTGCCAGCAGTTCCCGAGGGGGCGCCGGGTACTATGGCTACACCTTC,CASSSRGGAGYYGYTF
TRBD1,TRBV29-1,TRBJ2-7,NA,TGCAGCGCGTTACCGAGAGGGACAGACGAGCAGTACTTC,CSALPRGTDEQYF
TRBD1,TRBV7-9,TRBJ1-2,few,TGTGCCAGCAGCCCCAGGACAGGGGGAATCTATGGCTACACCTTC,CASSPRTGGIYGYTF
TRBD2,TRBV28,TRBJ2-1,few,TGTGCCAGCAGTCCCTCCAGCGGGAGGGGAAACAATGAGCAGTTCTTC,CASSPSSGRGNNEQFF
NA,TRBV9,TRBJ2-5,NA,TGTGCCAGCAGCCCATCTAGTGGTGCGACGGGGACCCAGTACTTC,CASSPSSGATGTQYF
NA,TRBV9,TRBJ2-2,NA,TGTGCCAGCAGCGAGGGGATTGGGAACACCGGGGAGCTGTTTTTT,CASSEGIGNTGELFF
NA,TRBV27,TRBJ1-3,few,TGTGCCAGCAGTTTATCGTGGGGGTCTGGAAACACCATATATTTT,CASSLSWGSGNTIYF
NA,TRBV4-1,TRBJ2-5,few,TGCGCCAGCAGCCCAGGGGCCAGCCAAGAGACCCAGTACTTC,CASSPGASQETQYF
NA,TRBV7-9,TRBJ1-4,NA,TGTGCCAGCAGCGCGGGACCCCGGCAGGACGAAAAACTGTTTTTT,CASSAGPRQDEKLFF
TRBD2,TRBV6-4,TRBJ2-1,NA,TGTGCCAGCAGTGACTCAGCGGGGGGCCCGAATGAGCAGTTCTTC,CASSDSAGGPNEQFF
NA,TRBV29-1,TRBJ2-3,NA,TGCAGCGTGCAACTAAGTGCCGAGCAGTATTTT,CSVQLSAEQYF
NA,TRBV2,TRBJ1-3,NA,TGTGCCAGCAGTGAAAGGGGGGACTTCTCTGGAAACACCATATATTTT,CASSERGDFSGNTIYF
NA,TRBV27,TRBJ2-5,NA,TGTGCCAGCAGTTTCTCCGGGACACTCGAATTCCGAGAGACCCAGTACTTC,CASSFSGTLEFRETQYF
NA,TRBV28,TRBJ1-4,NA,TGTGCCAGCAGTTTATTTATTGGGGCAGGTAATGAAAAACTGTTTTTT,CASSLFIGAGNEKLFF
NA,TRBV7-9,TRBJ1-5,NA,TGTGCCAGCAGCGCCTTGGGGGCACATCAGCCCCAGCATTTT,CASSALGAHQPQHF
NA,TRBV2,TRBJ2-7,NA,TGTGCCAGCGGGCTGTACGAGCAGTACTTC,CASGLYEQYF
NA,TRBV27,TRBJ2-1,NA,TGTGCCAGCACTGACCTTCTAGGCTACAATGAGCAGTTCTTC,CASTDLLGYNEQFF
TRBD2,TRBV4-1,TRBJ2-5,NA,TGCGCCAGCAGCCAAGAGCCTAGCGGACCCCAAGAGACCCAGTACTTC,CASSQEPSGPQETQYF
NA,TRBV7-9,TRBJ2-1,NA,TGTGCCAGCAGCTTATTTTTGGGGGCCAATGAGCAGTTCTTC,CASSLFLGANEQFF
TRBD1,TRBV27,TRBJ1-2,NA,TGTGCCAGCAGTTTAACCCCCAGGGGGCAGGCGGATGGCTACACCTTC,CASSLTPRGQADGYTF
NA,TRBV23-1,TRBJ1-4,NA,TGCGCCAGCTCAGCAGGGCGGCTGTATGAAAAACTGTTTTTT,CASSAGRLYEKLFF
NA,TRBV7-6,TRBJ2-5,NA,TGTGCCAGCAGCTCCCCCGGGCTGGCGGATGAGACCCAGTACTTC,CASSSPGLADETQYF
TRBD1,TRBV19,TRBJ1-2,few,TGTGCCACTTCCCACCCCGACGGACAGGGAGCCTTC,CATSHPDGQGAF
NA,TRBV14,TRBJ2-1,NA,TGTGCCAGCAGCCAAGATTACGGGACTCTCTCCTACAATGAGCAGTTCTTC,CASSQDYGTLSYNEQFF
NA,TRBV2,TRBJ2-7,NA,TGTGCCAGCAGTGAAGCGCTGAGCGAGCAGTACTTC,CASSEALSEQYF
NA,TRBV28,TRBJ1-2,NA,TGTGCCAGCAGTTTAACGGGCATATCTAACTATGGCTACACCTTC,CASSLTGISNYGYTF
NA,TRBV20-1,TRBJ2-3,NA,TGCAGTGGTCAGGCAAATACGCAGTATTTT,CSGQANTQYF
NA,TRBV6-1,TRBJ2-3,NA,TGTGCCAGCACTCCTAGGACAGGCACAGATACGCAGTATTTT,CASTPRTGTDTQYF